One sample yielded the 14 T cell receptor beta chains listed below, sequenced in a study of blood T cell repertoires in COVID-19. Profiling relied on immunoSEQ multiplex PCR, and the TCRdb table lists in-frame clones only, not all of them. Of approximately 120,000 clones in the sample, over 75% were seen once. Sequenced input: peripheral blood. These receptor sequences come from a woman between 45 and 60 years old with acute or convalescent COVID-19.

This clone was detected once. This sequence joins TRBV6-9 and TRBJ1-1; TRBD1 is a possible D gene (6 bases). The CDR3 extends over 14 amino acids. Germline values: CDR1 MNHGY, CDR2 SVAAGI. Trimming took off 4 bases at V and 0 bases at J, with 9 bases between the two ends. CDR3 DNA sequence: TGTGCCAGCAGTTTAGGACAGCTGAACACTGAAGCTTTCTTT. Amino acids: CASSLGQLNTEAFF.

In DNA form, the CDR3 reads TGTGCCAGTAACTCCCGGAGGAGGGGGGGCACTGAAGCTTTCTTT. Amino acid sequence: CASNSRRRGGTEAFF. This rearrangement joins TRBV19 to TRBJ1-1, with a tentative D call TRBD1 (6 bases). Germline V gene data show CDR1 as LNHDA and CDR2 as SQIVND (reference sequence). Trimming removed 7 bases from V and 4 bases from J, with 19 bases in between. The CDR3 has 15 amino acids.

The rearrangement links TRBV21-1 to TRBJ2-3; the table calls TRBD2, which could not be checked here. TRBV21-1 is designated a pseudogene. CDR3 length: 17 residues. The CDR3 sequence is CASRLTAGGASTDTQYF. CDR3 DNA: TGTGCCAGCAGGTTGACAGCGGGGGGGGCTAGCACAGATACGCAGTATTTT.

The chain links TRBV3-1 (or the pseudogene TRBV3-2) to TRBJ1-2; no firm D call. V gave up 1 base and J gave up 8 bases, with 20 bases separating them. The CDR3 length is 16 residues. Germline V gene lookup returns CDR1 LGHDT and CDR2 YNNKEL (reference sequence). The CDR3 DNA follows: TGTGCCAGCAGCCAAGGGGGAGGAACGCGGCGAGGGGGCTACACCTTC. Protein sequence: CASSQGGGTRRGGYTF.

V and J are TRBV7-2 and TRBJ1-2; 9 bases match TRBD1. The CDR3 sequence is 15 residues long. Looked up from germline, CDR1 is SGHTA and CDR2 is FQGNSA. V gave up 3 bases and J gave up 4 bases; unmatched junction bases: 6. The CDR3 nucleotides read TGTGCCAGCAGCTTCACAGGGGGCGCCGGCTATGGCTACACCTTC. Encoded protein: CASSFTGGAGYGYTF.

J is TRBJ1-2 and V is TRBV19, with 8 positions matching TRBD1. From germline, CDR1 is LNHDA and CDR2 SQIVND (reference sequence). The CDR3 runs to 18 residues. The junction had 19 bases not matched to a gene; V was cut back by 4 bases and J by 6 bases. The DNA of the CDR3 is TGTGCCAGTAGTAGCCCCGGGACAGGTTTCATTGGTTTAGATGGCTACACCTTC. Its protein is CASSSPGTGFIGLDGYTF. Filled out from reference TRBV19 and TRBJ1-2, the complete variable domain reads DGGITQSPKYLFRKEGQNVTLSCEQNLNHDAMYWYRQDPGQGLRLIYYSQIVNDFQKGDIAEGYSVSREKKESFPLTVTSAQKNPTAFYLCASSSPGTGFIGLDGYTFGSGTRLTVV.

The V and J genes are TRBV10-3 and TRBJ2-7, with a weak D call TRBD2 (6 bases). V lost 5 bases and J lost 0, with 14 bases in between. Germline V CDR1 and CDR2: ENHRY, SYGVKD. CDR3 length: 15 residues. The CDR3 coding sequence is TGTGCCATCAGTCCCAGGGAGGCCGGCTCCTACGAGCAGTACTTC. This translates into CAISPREAGSYEQYF.

The rearrangement uses TRBV5-1 and TRBJ2-3; 8 bases map to TRBD1. In germline, CDR1 is SGHRS, CDR2 YFSETQ. V shed 1 base, J shed 4 bases, and the junction held 8 bases outside the gene matches. This CDR3 region has 16 residues. The DNA of the CDR3 is TGCGCCAGCAGCTTGTGGGGTAGGACAGGGTCAGATACGCAGTATTTT. Amino acid sequence: CASSLWGRTGSDTQYF.

J is TRBJ2-1 and V is TRBV5-1, with 11 positions matching TRBD2. V was clipped by 2 bases and J by 8 bases; unmatched bases: 12. Germline loops: CDR1 SGHRS, CDR2 YFSETQ. The CDR3 has 17 residues. This CDR3 reads CASSFTSGGPSLYEQFF. The CDR3 DNA reads as TGCGCCAGCAGCTTCACTAGCGGGGGCCCTAGCTTGTATGAGCAGTTCTTC.

The chain uses TRBV7-3 and TRBJ2-1; 14 nucleotides align to TRBD2. Germline V gene sequence: CDR1 SGHTA, CDR2 FQGTGA. This CDR3 is 15 amino acids long. Losses at the gene ends were 4 bases for V and 7 bases for J; bases not matched to a gene: 3. The CDR3 spells CASSSTSGGANEQFF. In DNA, the CDR3 is TGTGCCAGCAGCTCGACTAGCGGGGGGGCAAATGAGCAGTTCTTC.

A remark on this clone: Mismatch with germline at one junction end may stem from a read error. This chain uses TRBV13 with TRBJ2-7, with 10 bases fitting TRBD1. Germline-derived CDR1 and CDR2 are PRHDT and FYEKMQ (reference sequence). This CDR3 is 12 amino acids long. CDR3 bases: TGTGCCAGCAGCGCTTCCGGGACAGGGGTGCACTTC. This gives the protein CASSASGTGVHF.

The chain employs TRBV19 and TRBJ1-1, with 7 bases that match TRBD1. Per germline, CDR1 LNHDA and CDR2 SQIVND (reference sequence). V was pared by 8 bases and J by 3 bases, with 3 bases of the junction left unmatched. CDR3 length equals 12 residues. The CDR3 sequence is CASQGEDTEAFF. DNA of the CDR3: TGTGCCAGTCAGGGGGAGGACACTGAAGCTTTCTTT.

This chain links TRBV7-2 with TRBJ1-2; 7 bases are shared with TRBD1. From germline, CDR1 is SGHTA and CDR2 FQGNSA. CDR3 size: 15 residues. Unmatched junction bases numbered 11, after V lost 5 bases and J lost 5 bases. The CDR3 DNA is TGTGCCAGCAGCCTCCTCTCCGGGACAGAGTATGGCTACACCTTC. Protein sequence: CASSLLSGTEYGYTF.

The chain employs TRBV15 and TRBJ2-7, with TRBD1 identical over 9 bases. CDR3 size: 16 residues. CDR1 and CDR2 from the germline V gene are LNHNV and YYDKDF (reference sequence). V gave up 5 bases and J gave up 3 bases; unmatched junction bases: 11. The DNA for the CDR3 is TGTGCCACCAGCTCCCCACGGGGGACAGGGTTCTACGAGCAGTACTTC. It yields the protein CATSSPRGTGFYEQYF. Using reference TRBV15 and TRBJ2-7 for the parts outside the CDR3, the full variable domain is DAMVIQNPRYQVTQFGKPVTLSCSQTLNHNVMYWYQQKSSQAPKLLFHYYDKDFNNEADTPDNFQSRRPNTSFCFLDIRSPGLGDTAMYLCATSSPRGTGFYEQYFGPGTRLTVT.